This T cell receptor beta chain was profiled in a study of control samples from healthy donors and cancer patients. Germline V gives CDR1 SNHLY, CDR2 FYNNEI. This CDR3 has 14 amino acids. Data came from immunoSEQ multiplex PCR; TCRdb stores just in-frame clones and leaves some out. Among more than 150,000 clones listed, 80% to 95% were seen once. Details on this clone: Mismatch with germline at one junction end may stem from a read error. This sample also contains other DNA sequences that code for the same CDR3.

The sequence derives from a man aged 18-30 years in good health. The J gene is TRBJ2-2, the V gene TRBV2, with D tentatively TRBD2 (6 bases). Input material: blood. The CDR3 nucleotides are TGTGCCAGCAGTAAATTAGCGGCCACCGGAGAGCTGTTTTTT. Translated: CASSKLAATGELFF.